What follows are 9 T cell receptor beta chains derived from one specimen sequenced in a study of T cell repertoires in cytomegalovirus infection. TCRdb called the reads again in MiXCR, with one record for every CDR3 protein. Here the sample spans about 740,000 distinct CDR3 sequences, roughly 35% being singletons. The sequencing input was PBMCs. The receptor source for this set is a human donor in good health (CMV status not recorded). Some clones in this sample may be carry-over from other donors' samples.

The rearrangement uses TRBV27 and TRBJ2-2; D might be TRBD1 (5 bases). The CDR3 runs 15 residues. Trimming took 8 bases from V and 9 from J, leaving 22 bases between them. The germline CDR1 and CDR2 sequences are MNHEY and SMNVEV (reference sequence). In nucleotides, the CDR3 is TGTGCCAGCCGAAGACAGACGGCAGGGATCTGGGAGCTGTTTTTT. Amino acid sequence: CASRRQTAGIWELFF.

The V gene is TRBV5-6, the J gene TRBJ1-1; D is ambiguous. V was pared by 1 base and J by 12 bases, with 16 bases between. The CDR3 consists of 13 residues. The germline gives CDR1 SGHDT, CDR2 YYEEEE. This chain's CDR3 is CASSLWSHKVTFF. In nucleotides, the CDR3 is TGTGCCAGCAGCTTGTGGTCCCACAAGGTAACTTTCTTT. The full variable domain, rest sourced from reference TRBV5-6 and TRBJ1-1, is DAGVTQSPTHLIKTRGQQVTLRCSPKSGHDTVSWYQQALGQGPQFIFQYYEEEERQRGNFPDRFSGHQFPNYSSELNVNALLLGDSALYLCASSLWSHKVTFFGQGTRLTVV.

This chain uses TRBV18 with TRBJ2-3, with a tentative D call TRBD2 (5 bases). The CDR3 spans 15 residues. CDR1 is KGHSH and CDR2 is LQKENI in the germline V gene. The V gene lost 3 bases and the J gene lost 3 bases, with 13 bases spanning the gap. The CDR3 loop is CASSPLPSGTDTQYF. The CDR3 coding sequence is TGTGCCAGCTCACCCCTGCCCTCGGGGACAGATACGCAGTATTTT.

The rearrangement joins TRBV28 to TRBJ2-5; tentatively, D is TRBD1 or TRBD2 (5 bases each). CDR1 and CDR2 (germline): MDHEN, SYDVKM. This CDR3 is built from 15 residues. Trimming stripped 2 bases from V and 1 base from J, with 11 bases between. The CDR3 here is CASSLGPGTQETQYF. The DNA for the CDR3 is TGTGCCAGCAGTTTAGGGCCAGGGACCCAAGAGACCCAGTACTTC. The whole variable domain, remainder taken from reference TRBV28 and TRBJ2-5, is DVKVTQSSRYLVKRTGEKVFLECVQDMDHENMFWYRQDPGLGLRLIYFSYDVKMKEKGDIPEGYSVSREKKERFSLILESASTNQTSMYLCASSLGPGTQETQYFGPGTRLLVL.

This chain uses TRBV19 with TRBJ2-3, with D possibly matching TRBD1 (5 bases). CDR1 LNHDA and CDR2 SQIVND come from the germline V gene (reference sequence). The V and J ends lost 7 bases and 1 base respectively, with 15 bases between them. The CDR3 sequence is 15 residues long. CDR3 sequence (DNA): TGTGCCAGTAACTCTGGGGCGCAGGGCACAGATACGCAGTATTTT. Its protein is CASNSGAQGTDTQYF.

The V and J genes are TRBV28 and TRBJ2-5, with D perhaps TRBD1 (6 bases). Germline CDR1 and CDR2: MDHEN and SYDVKM. V lost 6 bases and J lost 3, with 17 bases in between. This CDR3 contains 15 residues. The CDR3 coding sequence is TGTGCCAGCAGCGTCCCATACCCAGGGGAAGAGACCCAGTACTTC. It translates to CASSVPYPGEETQYF. The variable domain in full, completed from reference TRBV28 and TRBJ2-5, reads DVKVTQSSRYLVKRTGEKVFLECVQDMDHENMFWYRQDPGLGLRLIYFSYDVKMKEKGDIPEGYSVSREKKERFSLILESASTNQTSMYLCASSVPYPGEETQYFGPGTRLLVL.

This clonotype was seen a few times. The CDR3, as DNA: TGTGCCAGCAGCTTAGGACAGGGCCAGACCGGGGAGCTGTTTTTT. Its protein product is CASSLGQGQTGELFF. The chain employs TRBV7-4 and TRBJ2-2; 7 bases are shared with TRBD1. Trimming cost V 1 base and J 5 bases; bases outside gene matches: 4. CDR3 length equals 15 residues. CDR1 and CDR2 (germline): SGHVT, SQSDAQ.

In its sample, this clonotype was seen once. The rearrangement joins TRBV28 to TRBJ2-2, with 8 positions matching TRBD2. Germline V gene lookup returns CDR1 MDHEN and CDR2 SYDVKM. This CDR3 has 16 amino acids. J was trimmed by 6 bases and V by 3 bases; bases with no gene match: 9. The CDR3 sequence: CASSFAGGAVSGELFF. DNA for the CDR3: TGTGCCAGCAGTTTTGCCGGGGGGGCAGTCTCCGGGGAGCTGTTTTTT.

This clonotype has a single count. A clone one base away is much larger, so this may be a read error. The chain recombines TRBV24-1 with TRBJ1-6; the D is unclear. The CDR3 runs to 13 residues. Looked up from germline, CDR1 is KGHDR and CDR2 is SFDVKD. Trimming cost V 7 bases and J 9 bases, with 12 bases left between them. CDR3 sequence: CATRTDQVSPLHF. The CDR3 DNA reads TGTGCCACCAGGACCGACCAGGTTTCACCCCTCCACTTT.